This T cell receptor (beta chain) is from a study of blood T cell repertoires in COVID-19. Study details: PBMCs, B-cell-depleted T cells, or T cells were the source of the cDNA or gDNA that made up the material.

Trimming removed 5 bases from V and 9 bases from J; junction bases left unmatched: 9. Germline V gene data show CDR1 as LGHNA and CDR2 as YNFKEQ. This CDR3 region has 13 residues. Original handling: Cell counts per sample came from amplifying reference gene primers. The method was immunoSEQ multiplex PCR; TCRdb's version includes in-frame clones alone and lacks a portion of them. V, J and clone size derive from that table, while D and trimming were established from the DNA sequence. In the table there are 250,000 to 350,000 clones, 75% to 90% of which are singletons. This clonotype was obtained from a woman between 50 and 59 years old who had recovered from COVID-19. The chain links TRBV4-2 to TRBJ1-1; 7 bases map to TRBD1. The sample taken for sequencing was peripheral blood. Here the CDR3 DNA reads TGTGCCAGCAGCGCTACCAGGGGGAAGAAAGCTTTCTTT. This codes for CASSATRGKKAFF.